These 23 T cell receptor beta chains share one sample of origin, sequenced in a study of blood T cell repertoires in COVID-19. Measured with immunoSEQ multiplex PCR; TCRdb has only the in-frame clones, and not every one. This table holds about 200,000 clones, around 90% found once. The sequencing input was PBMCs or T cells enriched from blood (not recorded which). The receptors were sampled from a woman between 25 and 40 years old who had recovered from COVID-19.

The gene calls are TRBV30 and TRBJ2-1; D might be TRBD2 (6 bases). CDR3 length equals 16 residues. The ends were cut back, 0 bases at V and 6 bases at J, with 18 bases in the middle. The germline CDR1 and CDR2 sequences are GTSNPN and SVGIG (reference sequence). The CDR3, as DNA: TGTGCCTGGAGTGTACTGGGGGGAGGCGCACGCAATGAGCAGTTCTTC. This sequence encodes CAWSVLGGGARNEQFF.

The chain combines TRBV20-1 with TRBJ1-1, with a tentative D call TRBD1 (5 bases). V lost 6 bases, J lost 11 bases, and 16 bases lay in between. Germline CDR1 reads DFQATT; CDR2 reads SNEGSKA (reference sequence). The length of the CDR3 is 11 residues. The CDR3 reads CSARGDPTAFF. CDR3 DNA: TGCAGTGCACGGGGGGACCCGACGGCTTTCTTT.

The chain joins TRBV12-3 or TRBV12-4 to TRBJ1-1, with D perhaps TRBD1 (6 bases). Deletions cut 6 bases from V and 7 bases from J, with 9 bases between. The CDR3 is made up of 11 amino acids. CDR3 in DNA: TGTGCCAGCAGGTTGACAGGTGAAGCTTTCTTT. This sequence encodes CASRLTGEAFF.

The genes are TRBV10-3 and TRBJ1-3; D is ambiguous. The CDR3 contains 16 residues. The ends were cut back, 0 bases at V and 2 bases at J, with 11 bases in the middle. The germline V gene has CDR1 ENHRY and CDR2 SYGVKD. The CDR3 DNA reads TGTGCCATCAGTGAGTCCGCGGGTTCGGCTGGAAACACCATATATTTT. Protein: CAISESAGSAGNTIYF.

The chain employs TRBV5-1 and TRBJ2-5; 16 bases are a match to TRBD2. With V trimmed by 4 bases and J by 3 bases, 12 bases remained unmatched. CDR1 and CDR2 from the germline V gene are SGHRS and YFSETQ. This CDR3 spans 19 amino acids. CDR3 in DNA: TGCGCCAGCAGCACCCCCGGGACTAGCGGGAGGGAGGGAGAAGAGACCCAGTACTTC. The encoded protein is CASSTPGTSGREGEETQYF.

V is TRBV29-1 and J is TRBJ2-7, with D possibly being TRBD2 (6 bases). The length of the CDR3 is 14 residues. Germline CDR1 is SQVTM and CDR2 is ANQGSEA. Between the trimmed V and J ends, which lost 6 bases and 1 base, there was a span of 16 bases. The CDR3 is CSVARPAGSYEQYF. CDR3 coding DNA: TGCAGCGTAGCACGGCCAGCGGGTTCCTACGAGCAGTACTTC.

This chain's CDR3 is CSASDLRSYEQYF. Written as DNA, the CDR3 is TGCAGTGCTAGTGACTTGCGCTCCTACGAGCAGTACTTC. V gene TRBV20-1 combines with J gene TRBJ2-7; D not certain. Trimming removed 3 bases at V and 0 bases at J, with 9 bases between. There are 13 residues in the CDR3. Germline CDR1 reads DFQATT; CDR2 reads SNEGSKA (reference sequence).

In nucleotides, the CDR3 is TGTGCCAGCAGCTCAAACTACGAGCAGTACTTC. Encoded protein: CASSSNYEQYF. This rearrangement joins TRBV11-2 to TRBJ2-7; D is ambiguous. V was cut by 4 bases and J by 3 bases, with 4 bases left in between. Germline CDR1 and CDR2: SGHAT and FQNNGV. The CDR3 sequence is 11 residues long.

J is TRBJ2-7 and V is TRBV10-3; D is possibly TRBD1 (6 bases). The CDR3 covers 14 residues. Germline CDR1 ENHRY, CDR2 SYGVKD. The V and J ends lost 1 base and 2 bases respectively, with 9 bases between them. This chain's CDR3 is CAISEWDKAYEQYF. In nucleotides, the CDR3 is TGTGCCATCAGTGAGTGGGACAAAGCCTACGAGCAGTACTTC.

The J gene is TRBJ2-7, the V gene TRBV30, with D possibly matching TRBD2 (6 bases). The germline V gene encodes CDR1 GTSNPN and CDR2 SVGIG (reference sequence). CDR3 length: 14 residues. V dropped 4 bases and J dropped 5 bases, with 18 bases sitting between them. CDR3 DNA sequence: TGTGCCTGGATCCCGGCGGGGCCTTACCACGAGCAGTACTTC. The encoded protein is CAWIPAGPYHEQYF. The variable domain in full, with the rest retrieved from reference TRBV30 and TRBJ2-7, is SQTIHQWPATLVQPVGSPLSLECTVEGTSNPNLYWYRQAAGRGLQLLFYSVGIGQISSEVPQNLSASRPQDRQFILSSKKLLLSDSGFYLCAWIPAGPYHEQYFGPGTRLTVT.

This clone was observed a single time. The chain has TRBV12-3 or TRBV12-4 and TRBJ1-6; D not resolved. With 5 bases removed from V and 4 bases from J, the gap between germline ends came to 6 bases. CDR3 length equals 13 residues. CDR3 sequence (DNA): TGTGCCAGCAGTGCGAGTTATAATTCACCCCTCCACTTT. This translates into CASSASYNSPLHF.

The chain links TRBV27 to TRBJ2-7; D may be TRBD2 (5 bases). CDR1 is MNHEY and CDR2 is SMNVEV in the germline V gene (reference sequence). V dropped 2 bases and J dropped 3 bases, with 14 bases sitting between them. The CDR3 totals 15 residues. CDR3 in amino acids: CASSLRKAGLYEQYF. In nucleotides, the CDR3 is TGTGCCAGCAGTTTACGGAAGGCAGGACTCTACGAGCAGTACTTC.

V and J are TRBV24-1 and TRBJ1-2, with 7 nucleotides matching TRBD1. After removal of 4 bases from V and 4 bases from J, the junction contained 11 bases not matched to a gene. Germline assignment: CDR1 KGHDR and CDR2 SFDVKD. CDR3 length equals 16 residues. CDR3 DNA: TGTGCCACCAGTGACCGGGACAGCAACGGATTCTATGGCTACACCTTC. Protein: CATSDRDSNGFYGYTF.

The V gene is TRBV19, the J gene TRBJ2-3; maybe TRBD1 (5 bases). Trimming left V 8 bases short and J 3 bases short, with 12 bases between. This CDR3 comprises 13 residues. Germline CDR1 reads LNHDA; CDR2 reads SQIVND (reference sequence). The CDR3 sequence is CASEGEVTDTQYF. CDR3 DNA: TGTGCCAGTGAAGGGGAAGTGACAGATACGCAGTATTTT.

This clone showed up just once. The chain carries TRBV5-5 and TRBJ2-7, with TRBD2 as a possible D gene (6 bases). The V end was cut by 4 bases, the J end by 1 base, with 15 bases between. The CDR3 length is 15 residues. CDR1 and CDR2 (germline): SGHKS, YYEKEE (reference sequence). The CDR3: CASSPGLSNSYEQYF. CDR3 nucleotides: TGTGCCAGCAGCCCGGGACTTTCGAATTCCTACGAGCAGTACTTC.

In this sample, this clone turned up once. This CDR3 is CASRRQRLATNEKLFF. The DNA for the CDR3 is TGTGCCAGTAGAAGACAGCGACTTGCAACTAATGAAAAACTGTTTTTT. This sequence joins TRBV19 and TRBJ1-4, with a weak D call TRBD1 (5 bases). The CDR3 has 16 residues. In germline, CDR1 is LNHDA, CDR2 SQIVND (reference sequence). Trimming pared 6 bases from V and 0 bases from J, leaving 14 bases between.

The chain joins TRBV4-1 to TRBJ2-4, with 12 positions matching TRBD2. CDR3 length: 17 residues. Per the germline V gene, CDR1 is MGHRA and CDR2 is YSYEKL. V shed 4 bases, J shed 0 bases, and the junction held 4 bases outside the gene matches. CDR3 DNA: TGCGCCAGCAGCCTAGGACTAGCGGGACTAGCCAAAAACATTCAGTACTTC. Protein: CASSLGLAGLAKNIQYF.

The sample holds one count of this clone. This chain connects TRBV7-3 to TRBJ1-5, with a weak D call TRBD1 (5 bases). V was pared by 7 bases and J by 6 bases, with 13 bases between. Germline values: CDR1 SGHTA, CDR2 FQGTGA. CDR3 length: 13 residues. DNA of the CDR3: TGTGCCAGCATCCCGGGGGGATCTCAGCCCCAGCATTTT. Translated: CASIPGGSQPQHF.

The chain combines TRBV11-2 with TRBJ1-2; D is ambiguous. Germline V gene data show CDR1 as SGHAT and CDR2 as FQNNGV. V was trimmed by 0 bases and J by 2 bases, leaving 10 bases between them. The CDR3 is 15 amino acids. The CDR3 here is CASSLDLGGNYGYTF. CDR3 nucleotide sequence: TGTGCCAGCAGCTTAGATCTTGGAGGGAACTATGGCTACACCTTC.

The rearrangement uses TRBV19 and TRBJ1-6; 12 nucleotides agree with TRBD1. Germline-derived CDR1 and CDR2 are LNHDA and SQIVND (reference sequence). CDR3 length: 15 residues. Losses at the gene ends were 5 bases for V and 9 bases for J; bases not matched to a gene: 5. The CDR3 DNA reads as TGTGCCAGTAGTTCGGGGACAGGGGGCGGTTCACCCCTCCACTTT. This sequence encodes CASSSGTGGGSPLHF. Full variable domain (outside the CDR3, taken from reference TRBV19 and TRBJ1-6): DGGITQSPKYLFRKEGQNVTLSCEQNLNHDAMYWYRQDPGQGLRLIYYSQIVNDFQKGDIAEGYSVSREKKESFPLTVTSAQKNPTAFYLCASSSGTGGGSPLHFGNGTRLTVT.

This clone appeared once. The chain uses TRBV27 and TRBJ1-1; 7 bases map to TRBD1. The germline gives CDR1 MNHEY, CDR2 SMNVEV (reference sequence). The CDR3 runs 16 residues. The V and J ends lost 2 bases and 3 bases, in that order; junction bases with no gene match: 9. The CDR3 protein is CASSLVGGAGYTEAFF. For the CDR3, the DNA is TGTGCCAGCAGTTTAGTAGGGGGCGCGGGATACACTGAAGCTTTCTTT.

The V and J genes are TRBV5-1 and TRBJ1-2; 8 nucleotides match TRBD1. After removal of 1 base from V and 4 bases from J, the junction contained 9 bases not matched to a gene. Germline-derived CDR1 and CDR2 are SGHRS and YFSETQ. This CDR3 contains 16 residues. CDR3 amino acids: CASSLNQGAWSYGYTF. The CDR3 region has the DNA TGCGCCAGCAGCTTGAACCAGGGGGCTTGGAGCTATGGCTACACCTTC.

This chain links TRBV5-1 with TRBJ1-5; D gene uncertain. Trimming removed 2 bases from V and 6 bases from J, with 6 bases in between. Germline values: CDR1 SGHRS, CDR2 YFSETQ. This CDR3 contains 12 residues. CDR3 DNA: TGCGCCAGCAGCTTAAACGGTCAGCCCCAGCATTTT. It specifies CASSLNGQPQHF.